This T cell receptor beta chain is from a study of blood T cells in healthy people across ages. This clonotype was detected a few times. The target antigen is unknown. V lost 4 bases to trimming and J lost 2 bases, with 16 bases between them. CDR1 is SGHTS and CDR2 is YDEGEE in the germline V gene. The CDR3 is made up of 15 amino acids. Every sample yielded at least 6.5 million isolated PBMCs. For the second PCR, which ran for roughly 7 to 11 cycles, a sample-barcoded 5' primer and a J-beta primer mix were used. Every sample gave at least 2.5 million paired-end reads containing CDR3. TCRdb recomputed calls from the 5' RACE reads with MiXCR, one row per CDR3 protein. The sample has approximately 730,000 distinct CDR3 sequences, around 46% seen once. Study conclusions and caveats: A strong correlation between TCR beta diversity and naive T cell percentage was seen.

The specimen was blood. The V gene is TRBV5-8, the J gene TRBJ2-7, with D tentatively TRBD1 or TRBD2 (8 bases each). The clonotype was recovered from a woman in her sixties or seventies in good health. CDR3 DNA: TGTGCCAGCAGCCCGCGGGGGGACAGGACCTACGAGCAGTACTTC. This gives the protein CASSPRGDRTYEQYF.